This passage covers 32 T cell receptor beta chains from one sample sequenced in a study of CD8+ T cells in alopecia areata. Sample treatment: oral pan-JAK inhibitor, 5-10 mg twice daily. Sequencing templates came from extracted RNA that was reverse transcribed into cDNA. Using immunoSEQ multiplex PCR, the repertoire was profiled, and TCRdb retains in-frame clones only, with some absent. The table has more than 200,000 clones, less than 45% seen once. The specimen comprised CD4+ T cells sorted from blood, sampled at approximately week 36, from a patient treated with tofacitinib. The receptors were gathered from a human donor with alopecia areata.

The chain has TRBV29-1 and TRBJ1-1, with TRBD1 matching 9 bases. V trimming: 3 bases; J trimming: 7 bases; junction bases outside the gene matches: 12. Germline CDR1 is SQVTM and CDR2 is ANQGSEA. The CDR3 totals 15 residues. The chain's CDR3 is CSVDYRGRWTNEAFF. The CDR3 coding sequence is TGCAGCGTTGATTACAGGGGGCGTTGGACTAATGAAGCTTTCTTT.

Points on this clone: Within the sample, other DNA sequences also encode this same CDR3. The chain recombines TRBV30 with TRBJ1-5; D gene unclear. In germline, CDR1 is GTSNPN, CDR2 SVGIG (reference sequence). V lost 0 bases, J lost 4 bases, and 7 bases lay in between. The CDR3 consists of 13 residues. The CDR3 DNA reads as TGTGCCTGGAGTGTGCAAGGAAATCAGCCCCAGCATTTT. It translates to CAWSVQGNQPQHF.

Ten or more counts support this clone. The sample has other DNA sequences that encode this CDR3 too. The genes are TRBV4-1 and TRBJ1-1; a possible D gene is TRBD1 (5 bases). The CDR3 is 14 residues long. V was pared by 4 bases and J by 0 bases, with 9 bases between. CDR1 is MGHRA and CDR2 is YSYEKL in the germline V gene. This CDR3 is CASSRQGMNTEAFF. CDR3 sequence (DNA): TGCGCCAGCAGCCGTCAGGGAATGAACACTGAAGCTTTCTTT.

This clone came up a few times. The chain combines TRBV29-1 with TRBJ2-3; maybe TRBD2 (5 bases). Germline V CDR1 and CDR2: SQVTM, ANQGSEA. Trimming stripped 7 bases from V and 0 bases from J, with 11 bases between. This CDR3 has 13 residues. CDR3: CSARAASTDTQYF. As DNA, the CDR3 is TGCAGCGCGAGGGCGGCTAGCACAGATACGCAGTATTTT.

The chain couples TRBV30 to TRBJ1-5; perhaps TRBD1 as D (6 bases). Trimming removed 4 bases from V and 4 bases from J, with 14 bases in between. There are 14 residues in the CDR3. Germline V gives CDR1 GTSNPN, CDR2 SVGIG (reference sequence). As DNA, the CDR3 is TGTGCCTGGAATAGAGGACAGCCGAATCAGCCCCAGCATTTT. Translating it yields CAWNRGQPNQPQHF.

This clone showed up just a few times. The chain uses TRBV30 and TRBJ2-1; maybe TRBD1 (6 bases). The CDR3 runs to 11 residues. V gave up 8 bases and J gave up 8 bases, with 13 bases separating them. CDR1 and CDR2 from the germline V gene are GTSNPN and SVGIG (reference sequence). This CDR3 reads CAGTGFYEQFF. The DNA of the CDR3 is TGTGCCGGAACAGGGTTTTATGAGCAGTTCTTC.

The chain uses TRBV20-1 and TRBJ2-5; D is ambiguous. Between the trimmed V and J ends, which lost 7 bases and 1 base, there was a span of 7 bases. CDR1 DFQATT and CDR2 SNEGSKA come from the germline V gene (reference sequence). The CDR3 sequence is 11 residues long. CDR3 nucleotide sequence: TGCAGTGGTGAGCTCCAAGAGACCCAGTACTTC. It is translated as CSGELQETQYF.

The sample holds a few counts of this clone. The chain recombines TRBV30 with TRBJ2-1, with D perhaps matching TRBD2 (6 bases). CDR1 is GTSNPN, CDR2 SVGIG, per germline (reference sequence). The CDR3 contains 13 residues. Trimming removed 7 bases at V and 4 bases at J, with 14 bases between. CDR3 DNA: TGTGCCTCAAGGGACTCACTTTACAATGAGCAGTTCTTC. Translated, it gives CASRDSLYNEQFF.

This chain joins TRBV5-6 and TRBJ2-5, with D tentatively TRBD1 or TRBD2 (5 bases each). The CDR3 consists of 14 residues. CDR1 SGHDT and CDR2 YYEEEE come from the germline V gene. Trimming cost V 2 bases and J 5 bases, with 13 bases left between them. The CDR3 is CASSFLVGRETQYF. The DNA of the CDR3 is TGTGCCAGCAGCTTCCTGGTGGGACGGGAGACCCAGTACTTC. The full variable domain, rest sourced from reference TRBV5-6 and TRBJ2-5, is DAGVTQSPTHLIKTRGQQVTLRCSPKSGHDTVSWYQQALGQGPQFIFQYYEEEERQRGNFPDRFSGHQFPNYSSELNVNALLLGDSALYLCASSFLVGRETQYFGPGTRLLVL.

In this sample, this clone turned up a few times. This chain uses TRBV30 with TRBJ2-3, with 8 bases identical to TRBD2. The CDR3 has 17 amino acids. Losses at the gene ends were 0 bases for V and 4 bases for J; bases not matched to a gene: 12. Looked up from germline, CDR1 is GTSNPN and CDR2 is SVGIG (reference sequence). CDR3 sequence (DNA): TGTGCCTGGAGTGTACGAGTCGGGGGGGGATCGTCAGATACGCAGTATTTT. It specifies CAWSVRVGGGSSDTQYF.

J is TRBJ2-1 and V is TRBV9; D may be TRBD2 (6 bases). The CDR3 extends over 14 amino acids. Germline CDR1 reads SGDLS; CDR2 reads YYNGEE. V lost 2 bases and J 6 bases, leaving 12 bases between the germline ends. The chain's CDR3 is CASSVTGTANEQFF. The CDR3 nucleotides are TGTGCCAGCAGCGTCACGGGGACTGCCAATGAGCAGTTCTTC.

The genes are TRBV18 and TRBJ1-1; 11 nucleotides agree with TRBD1. This CDR3 is 13 amino acids long. Germline CDR1 is KGHSH and CDR2 is LQKENI. Trimming at V came to 5 bases and at J to 10 bases, leaving 6 bases not matched to a gene. The DNA of the CDR3 is TGTGCCAGCTCAGTAGGACAGGGGGCGGGAGCTTTCTTT. Translated, it gives CASSVGQGAGAFF.

V gene TRBV7-9 combines with J gene TRBJ2-1; the D is unclear. The CDR3 sequence is 17 residues long. Trimming took 1 base from V and 10 from J, leaving 23 bases between them. Germline CDR1 is SEHNR and CDR2 is FQNEAQ (reference sequence). The CDR3 DNA reads TGTGCCAGCAGCTTAGGGCAGGTGGGCCTCTTACCCTACGAGCAGTTCTTC. Protein sequence: CASSLGQVGLLPYEQFF.

This chain links TRBV5-1 with TRBJ2-5, with 9 bases matching TRBD1. This CDR3 region has 13 residues. CDR1 is SGHRS and CDR2 is YFSETQ in the germline V gene. V lost 4 bases, J lost 4 bases, and 2 bases stayed unmatched. The CDR3 spells CASSMTGGETQYF. In DNA form, the CDR3 reads TGCGCCAGCAGCATGACAGGGGGAGAGACCCAGTACTTC.

This clone has a handful of counts. The chain recombines TRBV6-5 with TRBJ1-2, with D possibly being TRBD1 (5 bases). V was cut by 6 bases and J by 4 bases, with 15 bases left in between. Looked up from germline, CDR1 is MNHEY and CDR2 is SVGAGI. This CDR3 comprises 14 residues. The CDR3 sequence is CASRYTGTFYGYTF. The CDR3 nucleotides read TGTGCCAGCAGGTACACAGGAACGTTCTATGGCTACACCTTC.

This clone has a handful of counts. The CDR3 DNA reads as TGTGCCAGCAGTGAGACGGGTCCGAGGAGGGAGACCCAGTACTTC. Encoded protein: CASSETGPRRETQYF. The chain joins TRBV2 to TRBJ2-5, with TRBD2 as a possible D gene (5 bases). Between the trimmed V and J ends, which lost 3 bases and 5 bases, there was a span of 16 bases. CDR1 is SNHLY, CDR2 FYNNEI, per germline. The CDR3 runs 15 residues.

The rearrangement joins TRBV27 to TRBJ1-5; no clear D gene. The CDR3 is 16 residues long. The V gene lost 2 bases and the J gene lost 0 bases, with 11 bases spanning the gap. Germline V gene lookup returns CDR1 MNHEY and CDR2 SMNVEV (reference sequence). The CDR3 DNA reads as TGTGCCAGCAGTTTAGACCCGAGAGGTAGCAATCAGCCCCAGCATTTT. Amino acids: CASSLDPRGSNQPQHF.

This clone was detected only a few times. The genes are TRBV4-1 and TRBJ2-1, with 7 bases matching TRBD2. Germline assignment: CDR1 MGHRA and CDR2 YSYEKL. V trimming: 5 bases; J trimming: 7 bases; junction bases outside the gene matches: 8. This CDR3 contains 14 residues. The CDR3 region has the DNA TGCGCCAGCAGCTCTCCCGGGACTAAAAATGAGCAGTTCTTC. Its translation is CASSSPGTKNEQFF.

The chain is built from TRBV5-4 and TRBJ2-2, with TRBD1 as a possible D gene (6 bases). The CDR3 contains 15 residues. The germline V gene has CDR1 SGHNT and CDR2 YYREEE (reference sequence). V was clipped by 4 bases and J by 1 base, with 11 bases between them. In nucleotides, the CDR3 is TGTGCCAGCAGCGCGGACAGAAAGAACACCGGGGAGCTGTTTTTT. The encoded protein is CASSADRKNTGELFF.

This clone was seen repeatedly, ten times or more. The rearrangement links TRBV7-8 to TRBJ1-1; 7 bases align to TRBD1. CDR3 size: 15 residues. V lost 5 bases to trimming and J lost 5 bases; unmatched junction nucleotides: 11. In germline, CDR1 is SGHVS, CDR2 FQNEAQ. The CDR3 DNA reads as TGTGCCAGCAGCCCCCGTAAGGGGGCGGGAACTGAAGCTTTCTTT. Encoded protein: CASSPRKGAGTEAFF.

This clone was seen more than once but under ten times. The J gene is TRBJ2-6, the V gene TRBV7-8, with D uncertain. The CDR3 is made up of 15 amino acids. Germline V gene data show CDR1 as SGHVS and CDR2 as FQNEAQ. V lost 4 bases to trimming and J lost 0 bases, with 7 bases between them. This CDR3 is CASSSLLSGANVLTF. The CDR3 region has the DNA TGTGCCAGCAGCTCACTCCTCTCTGGGGCCAACGTCCTGACTTTC.

The CDR3 sequence is CASGERTQYF. CDR3 bases: TGTGCCAGCGGTGAGCGGACCCAGTACTTC. The chain recombines TRBV6-5 with TRBJ2-5, with D uncertain. CDR1 is MNHEY and CDR2 is SVGAGI in the germline V gene. The V and J ends lost 8 bases and 7 bases respectively, with 8 bases between them. CDR3 length: 10 amino acids.

The rearrangement links TRBV7-8 to TRBJ2-7, with 7 bases matching TRBD2. Germline values: CDR1 SGHVS, CDR2 FQNEAQ. The CDR3 runs to 13 residues. The V segment lost 5 bases and the J segment 3 bases; nucleotides outside the gene matches: 4. For the CDR3, the DNA is TGTGCCAGCAGCCACGGGACTATCTACGAGCAGTACTTC. It yields the protein CASSHGTIYEQYF.

This chain connects TRBV9 to TRBJ1-1; TRBD1 agrees at 8 bases. Germline-derived CDR1 and CDR2 are SGDLS and YYNGEE. The ends lost 4 bases at V and 4 bases at J; junction bases unmatched: 12. CDR3 size: 16 residues. The CDR3 spells CASSPGQGARSTEAFF. In DNA form, the CDR3 reads TGTGCCAGCAGCCCAGGGCAGGGGGCGAGGAGCACTGAAGCTTTCTTT.

This clone was detected only once. The chain joins TRBV11-1 to TRBJ1-2; D unclear. This CDR3 spans 14 amino acids. Trimming cost V 3 bases and J 0 bases, with 8 bases left between them. Germline values: CDR1 SGHAT, CDR2 FQDESV (reference sequence). CDR3 amino acids: CASSFAGANYGYTF. The CDR3 region has the DNA TGTGCCAGCAGCTTTGCTGGAGCTAACTATGGCTACACCTTC. The full variable domain, in which reference TRBV11-1 and TRBJ1-2 provide the parts outside the CDR3, is EAEVAQSPRYKITEKSQAVAFWCDPISGHATLYWYRQILGQGPELLVQFQDESVVDDSQLPKDRFSAERLKGVDSTLKIQPAELGDSAMYLCASSFAGANYGYTFGSGTRLTVV.

The genes are TRBV27 and TRBJ2-3, with D possibly matching TRBD1 (8 bases). Germline V gene data show CDR1 as MNHEY and CDR2 as SMNVEV (reference sequence). V dropped 5 bases and J dropped 2 bases, with 14 bases sitting between them. The CDR3 has 15 amino acids. In nucleotides, the CDR3 is TGTGCCAGCAGTCTACAGGGGGGGCCCACAGATACGCAGTATTTT. It is translated as CASSLQGGPTDTQYF.

V usage is TRBV27 and J usage is TRBJ2-5, with 8 nucleotides matching TRBD1. V lost 6 bases to trimming and J lost 1 base; unmatched junction nucleotides: 10. Germline V gene lookup returns CDR1 MNHEY and CDR2 SMNVEV (reference sequence). The CDR3 sequence is 16 residues long. The CDR3 protein is CASRPDRAVIQETQYF. CDR3 bases: TGTGCCAGCAGGCCGGACAGGGCCGTAATCCAAGAGACCCAGTACTTC.

The chain carries TRBV4-2 and TRBJ2-7, with 8 bases identical to TRBD2. V shed 3 bases, J shed 2 bases, and the junction held 15 bases outside the gene matches. The CDR3 is 18 amino acids. CDR1 and CDR2 from the germline V gene are LGHNA and YNFKEQ. Written as DNA, the CDR3 is TGTGCCAGCAGCCACGACGAGGGAACTAGCGGTAATCCCTACGAGCAGTACTTC. It is translated as CASSHDEGTSGNPYEQYF.

The genes are TRBV5-6 and TRBJ1-2, with a tentative D call TRBD1 (5 bases). Germline values: CDR1 SGHDT, CDR2 YYEEEE. The CDR3 totals 13 residues. The germline V and J ends were trimmed by 5 bases and 10 bases, with 18 bases remaining between them. The CDR3 here is CASRGDRLMDYTF. The CDR3 region has the DNA TGTGCCAGCAGGGGGGACCGCCTTATGGACTACACCTTC.

This chain joins TRBV5-1 and TRBJ2-7; the D gene could be TRBD1 or TRBD2 (5 bases each). Germline values: CDR1 SGHRS, CDR2 YFSETQ. The ends were cut back, 4 bases at V and 6 bases at J, with 17 bases in the middle. This CDR3 spans 14 amino acids. As DNA, the CDR3 is TGCGCCAGCAGCCGGGACCCCTCCACCGGCGAGCAGTACTTC. It yields the protein CASSRDPSTGEQYF.

The chain combines TRBV4-1 with TRBJ2-3; D gene unclear. This CDR3 is built from 14 residues. V was trimmed by 0 bases and J by 4 bases, leaving 8 bases between them. Per the germline V gene, CDR1 is MGHRA and CDR2 is YSYEKL. CDR3 in DNA: TGCGCCAGCAGCCAAGATCCCTTGGCAGATACGCAGTATTTT. Protein sequence: CASSQDPLADTQYF.

The chain has TRBV28 and TRBJ1-1, with D possibly TRBD1 on 6 matching bases. Trimming removed 5 bases from V and 6 bases from J, with 13 bases in between. The CDR3 is 13 amino acids. In germline, CDR1 is MDHEN, CDR2 SYDVKM. CDR3 protein: CASSTQGVPEAFF. CDR3 nucleotides: TGTGCCAGCAGTACACAGGGAGTCCCTGAAGCTTTCTTT.